This TCR beta chain was captured by sequencing in a study of a mutant IDH1 vaccine in newly diagnosed glioma. For the study at large: Of the patients given treatment, about 62% were male and around 40% were female, and a mean age of roughly 40 years was recorded. Study outcomes and limitations: Changes to the top peripheral T cell clonotypes appeared unrelated to pseudoprogression. Altogether, approximately 93% of patients exhibited vaccine-induced immune responses.

In regard to this clone: Antigen: not known.

Noted time point: week 35, safety follow-up. Alongside topical imiquimod, each dose of vaccine comprised 300 ug of mutant IDH1 20-mer peptide. Eight vaccinations went to patients in weeks 1, 3, 5, 7, 11, 15, 19, 23. From germline, CDR1 is SNHLY and CDR2 FYNNEI. V lost 6 bases and J 5 bases, leaving 14 bases between the germline ends. The CDR3 length is 14 residues. The method was immunoSEQ multiplex PCR; TCRdb's version includes in-frame clones alone and lacks a portion of them. The data hold some 31,000 clones, with 79% observed a single time. Sequenced here: PBMCs, sampled from a glioma patient whose treatment included an IDH1 peptide vaccine. This sequence was found in a woman aged 30 to 39 with glioma. Some clones in this sample may be carry-over from other donors' samples. The rearrangement uses TRBV2 and TRBJ1-5; tentative D call: TRBD1 (6 bases). CDR3: CASRAGGPDQPQHF. CDR3 coding DNA: TGTGCCAGCAGGGCTGGGGGGCCCGATCAGCCCCAGCATTTT.